A selection of T cell receptor beta chains follows, all from one sample in a study of response to subunit inactivated influenza vaccine. TCRdb reprocessed the RT-PCR reads via MiXCR and lists one record per CDR3 protein. The sample has about 520,000 distinct CDR3 sequences, over 25% seen once; the top ten hold over 1.5%. The material was CD4+ T cells sorted from PBMCs, obtained 5 to 6 days after vaccination. Receptor source: a man aged 45-65 years who received an inactivated influenza vaccine. Both conserved end residues are part of each CDR3. Each record gives: D gene, V gene, clone size, J gene, CDR3 DNA, CDR3 protein. The D gene is left open where the match is weak. For some rows the clone size is stated as once, few or many, or as a class when expanded; others skip it.

>.|TRBV10-3|.|TRBJ1-3
TGTGCCGCCGCAGGGGAATTACGAAACACCATATATTTT
CAAAGELRNTIYF
>TRBD2|TRBV6-5|few|TRBJ2-2
TGTGCCAGCAGTTACTCGAGCGGGACGGCCGGGGAGCTGTTTTTT
CASSYSSGTAGELFF
>TRBD1|TRBV6-1|.|TRBJ2-1
TGTGCCAGCAGTCGCATGCAGGGGGCCGATTACGAGCAGTTCTTC
CASSRMQGADYEQFF
>TRBD1|TRBV10-3|many|TRBJ2-1
TGTGCCACCAAGAACCGGGACAGGGGGCACAATGAGCAGTTCTTC
CATKNRDRGHNEQFF
>.|TRBV9|few|TRBJ2-2
TGTGCCAGCAGCGTAGGGTCAAGCGGGAACACCGGGGAGCTGTTTTTT
CASSVGSSGNTGELFF
>.|TRBV10-3|few|TRBJ1-5
TGTGCCATCAGTGAGCAGGGTCCCAATCAGCCCCAGCATTTT
CAISEQGPNQPQHF
>.|TRBV28|few|TRBJ2-1
TGTGCGGGGTCTAAACTGAATGAGCAGTTCTTC
CAGSKLNEQFF
>.|TRBV4-3|few|TRBJ2-1
TGCGCCAGCAGCCAAGATGGGCCGGGACTCTTTACCTACAATGAGCAGTTCTTC
CASSQDGPGLFTYNEQFF
>.|TRBV20-1|few|TRBJ1-1
TGCAGTGCTAGAGATAGCGCCAGAATAATGAACACTGAAGCTTTCTTT
CSARDSARIMNTEAFF
>TRBD2|TRBV9|.|TRBJ2-1
TGTGCCAGCAGCGCTAGCGGGGTGACCTACAATGAGCAGTTCTTC
CASSASGVTYNEQFF
>TRBD2|TRBV28|few|TRBJ2-3
TGTGCCAGCAGTTCGCGCCATAGCGGGAGTCAAGATACGCAGTATTTT
CASSSRHSGSQDTQYF
>.|TRBV7-9|few|TRBJ2-7
TGTGCCAGCAGCTTGTATCCGGGCTCCTACGAGCAGTACTTC
CASSLYPGSYEQYF
>TRBD1|TRBV18|once|TRBJ2-6
TGTGCCAGCTCACCCCGGCCGGGACAGGTGACCTCTGGGGCCAACGTCCTGACTTTC
CASSPRPGQVTSGANVLTF
>TRBD1|TRBV29-1|few|TRBJ1-2
TGCAGCGTTGTGTCTGCACAGGGGACGGGTGGCTACACCTTC
CSVVSAQGTGGYTF
>.|TRBV20-1|.|TRBJ2-2
TGCAGTGCTAGTCTCACAGCCGGGGAGCTGTTTTTT
CSASLTAGELFF
>.|TRBV4-2|few|TRBJ2-2
TGTGCCAGCAGCCAGCAGACTAACCAGAACACCGGGGAGCTGTTTTTT
CASSQQTNQNTGELFF
>TRBD2|TRBV29-1|few|TRBJ2-5
TGCAGCGTTGACCGAGCGGGAGAGGAGACCCAGTACTTC
CSVDRAGEETQYF
>.|TRBV27|many|TRBJ1-5
TGTGCCAGCAGTCCGGGGACGGGGAACAATCAGCCCCAGCATTTT
CASSPGTGNNQPQHF
>TRBD1|TRBV30|.|TRBJ1-2
TGTGCCTGCCCGGGACAGGGGTCGGAGTACTATGGCTACACCTTC
CACPGQGSEYYGYTF
>.|TRBV4-1|.|TRBJ2-5
TGCGCCAGCAGCCATTCTAATGGGGGACTGCAAGAGACCCAGTACTTC
CASSHSNGGLQETQYF
>.|TRBV5-6|.|TRBJ2-5
TGTGCCAGCAGCAAAAACGGGGGGCGGCTTGAAGAGACCCAGTACTTC
CASSKNGGRLEETQYF
>TRBD2|TRBV6-2/TRBV6-3|.|TRBJ2-7
TGTGCCAGCAGTTACTCTACTAGCGGGAGGGCCTACGAGCAGTACTTC
CASSYSTSGRAYEQYF
>.|TRBV15|few|TRBJ2-1
TGTGCCACCAGTCAGAGTAGGTCTGGGCAGTTCTTC
CATSQSRSGQFF
>TRBD2|TRBV10-3|few|TRBJ2-5
TGTGCCATCAGGGAACTAGCGGGAGAGACCCAGTACTTC
CAIRELAGETQYF
>TRBD2|TRBV20-1|few|TRBJ2-1
TGCAGTGCCAGACCGGGACTAGTCTTGAATGAGCAGTTCTTC
CSARPGLVLNEQFF
>TRBD1|TRBV28|few|TRBJ2-7
TGTGCCAGCAGCACCACAGGGGAGTGGCAGTACTTC
CASSTTGEWQYF
>TRBD2|TRBV9|few|TRBJ2-5
TGTGCCAGCGCGGGACTAGCGGGAGGGCAGACCCAGTACTTC
CASAGLAGGQTQYF
>.|TRBV5-1|few|TRBJ1-2
TGCGCCAGCAGCTTGGACGGCAGAAACTATGGCTACACCTTC
CASSLDGRNYGYTF
>TRBD2|TRBV20-1|many|TRBJ2-7
TGCAGTGCTAGGGGGACTAGCGGGGGGTTGGGTTACGAGCAGTACTTC
CSARGTSGGLGYEQYF
>TRBD1|TRBV3-1|.|TRBJ1-1
TGTGCCAGCAGCCGACCCGGGACAGGGAACACTGAAGCTTTCTTT
CASSRPGTGNTEAFF
>TRBD2|TRBV29-1|many|TRBJ2-5
TGCAGCGTTAGCGGGGAAGAGACCCAGTACTTC
CSVSGEETQYF
>TRBD2|TRBV5-1|.|TRBJ2-6
TGCGCCAGCAGCTTGGGACTAGCGGGATCTGGGGACAACGTCCTGACTTTC
CASSLGLAGSGDNVLTF
>.|TRBV20-1|.|TRBJ2-7
TGCAGTGCTAGCGCCTTCGGGAGATCGGACGAGCAGTACTTC
CSASAFGRSDEQYF
>TRBD2|TRBV20-1|few|TRBJ2-3
TGCAGTGCTAGAGATGGGAGGGGTCGGTCAGATACGCAGTATTTT
CSARDGRGRSDTQYF
>TRBD2|TRBV6-1|.|TRBJ2-2
TGTGCCAGCACCGGGCTAGCGGGCAACACCGGGGAGCTGTTTTTT
CASTGLAGNTGELFF
>.|TRBV12-3/TRBV12-4|.|TRBJ2-3
TGTGCCAGCAGCCTACAGATAATCACAGATACGCAGTATTTT
CASSLQIITDTQYF
>TRBD2|TRBV10-3|.|TRBJ2-3
TGTGCCATTAGCGGGGGCCGATTCACAGATACGCAGTATTTT
CAISGGRFTDTQYF
>TRBD1|TRBV4-2|.|TRBJ1-2
TGTGCCAGCAGCCAAGATCCCCGGGACAGGGTGAACGGCTACACCTTC
CASSQDPRDRVNGYTF
>.|TRBV4-3|.|TRBJ2-1
TGCGCCAGCAGCCAAGATCGATCCCCAGGGTACAATGAGCAGTTCTTC
CASSQDRSPGYNEQFF
>.|TRBV20-1|few|TRBJ1-1
TGCAGTGCTAGGGCCAATATGATGAACACTGAAGCTTTCTTT
CSARANMMNTEAFF
>.|TRBV5-1|.|TRBJ2-3
TGCGCCAGCAGCACAGCGGGGACAACAGATACGCAGTATTTT
CASSTAGTTDTQYF
>.|TRBV10-3|.|TRBJ2-7
TGTGCCATCAGTGCGAATAGCGGCTCCTACGAGCAGTACTTC
CAISANSGSYEQYF
>TRBD2|TRBV7-2|.|TRBJ2-3
TGTGCCAGCAGCTTAAGCGGGACCACAGATACGCAGTATTTT
CASSLSGTTDTQYF
>.|TRBV7-8|.|TRBJ2-5
TGTGCCAGCAGCCCTACTAGGGTTGGGTACCAAGAGACCCAGTACTTC
CASSPTRVGYQETQYF